These T cell receptor beta chains were read from a single sample in a study of blood T cell repertoires in COVID-19. Generated by immunoSEQ multiplex PCR, the TCRdb table keeps only in-frame clones and is missing some. The sample holds about 220,000 clones, roughly 85% seen once. Sequencing input: peripheral blood. The receptors were sampled from a woman aged 80 or older with acute or convalescent COVID-19. Both conserved end residues are part of each CDR3. D genes are given only for firm matches.

d_call: TRBD1
v_call: TRBV2
cdr3_aa: CASSATGQGVGELFF

d_call: TRBD1
v_call: TRBV11-2
cdr3_aa: CASSLTDRNEKLFF

d_call: TRBD1
v_call: TRBV5-1
cdr3_aa: CATSSWTGDYGYTF

d_call: NA
v_call: TRBV10-3
cdr3_aa: CAITLGAGTSSGYTF

d_call: TRBD2
v_call: TRBV27
cdr3_aa: CASRFSGGGANEQFF

d_call: NA
v_call: TRBV11-2
cdr3_aa: CASSFQDSYNSPLHF

d_call: TRBD2
v_call: TRBV15
cdr3_aa: CATSRDPGGETQYF

d_call: NA
v_call: TRBV5-1
cdr3_aa: CASREGMGPQHF

d_call: TRBD2
v_call: TRBV4-1
cdr3_aa: CASSPTSSGSYEQYF

d_call: NA
v_call: TRBV27
cdr3_aa: CASSMGPGYGYTF

d_call: NA
v_call: TRBV5-1
cdr3_aa: CASSLGGHGQPQHF

d_call: NA
v_call: TRBV7-7
cdr3_aa: CASSLYRRTSSGANVLTF

d_call: TRBD2
v_call: TRBV3-1/TRBV3-2
cdr3_aa: CASRTWEGQETQYF

d_call: TRBD1
v_call: TRBV28
cdr3_aa: CASISGTGENQPQHF

d_call: NA
v_call: TRBV3-1/TRBV3-2
cdr3_aa: CASSFDSYPRRLFF

d_call: TRBD1
v_call: TRBV30
cdr3_aa: CAWSYVSGGGYTF

d_call: NA
v_call: TRBV29-1
cdr3_aa: CSVARGMSYGYTF

d_call: NA
v_call: TRBV18
cdr3_aa: CASSPSRGSANSPLHF

d_call: NA
v_call: TRBV11-1
cdr3_aa: CASSLATGSAYQETQYF

d_call: TRBD1
v_call: TRBV7-2
cdr3_aa: CASSPGQGGLYGYTF

d_call: TRBD2
v_call: TRBV19
cdr3_aa: CASSSHSGTTAGELFF

d_call: NA
v_call: TRBV4-3
cdr3_aa: CASSQEILRHPNTGELFF

d_call: TRBD1
v_call: TRBV6-6
cdr3_aa: CASSYAGTGSNQPQHF

d_call: NA
v_call: TRBV10-3
cdr3_aa: CAISEGTASSNQPQHF

d_call: TRBD1
v_call: TRBV5-8
cdr3_aa: CASSDRTGNSNQPQHF

d_call: NA
v_call: TRBV5-4
cdr3_aa: CATLIAGANTGELFF

d_call: TRBD2
v_call: TRBV3-1/TRBV3-2
cdr3_aa: CASQPGGYYEQYF

d_call: NA
v_call: TRBV7-9
cdr3_aa: CASSQNLGQPQHF

d_call: NA
v_call: TRBV11-3
cdr3_aa: CASSVAGGAGANVLTF

d_call: NA
v_call: TRBV6-2/TRBV6-3
cdr3_aa: CASSIADTQYF

d_call: TRBD2
v_call: TRBV10-1
cdr3_aa: CASTRTSDRLHNEQFF

d_call: TRBD2
v_call: TRBV6-2/TRBV6-3
cdr3_aa: CASSRRLAGSIGELFF

d_call: NA
v_call: TRBV4-2
cdr3_aa: CASSQDPSAPGGRTEAFF

d_call: NA
v_call: TRBV9
cdr3_aa: CASSVTGWDEQFF

d_call: NA
v_call: TRBV6-1
cdr3_aa: CASSVEGGTLINEKLFF

d_call: TRBD2
v_call: TRBV28
cdr3_aa: CASSLGWEGGPYEQYF

d_call: TRBD2
v_call: TRBV13
cdr3_aa: CASRTSGDNNEQFF

d_call: TRBD1
v_call: TRBV19
cdr3_aa: CASSIWDRGVTGELFF

d_call: TRBD1
v_call: TRBV15
cdr3_aa: CATAGGLVQPQHF

d_call: NA
v_call: TRBV5-6
cdr3_aa: CASSRLDASSGNTIYF

d_call: TRBD1
v_call: TRBV28
cdr3_aa: CASTRGTGMGETQYF

d_call: TRBD1
v_call: TRBV5-5
cdr3_aa: CASSQQGYSGNTIYF

d_call: TRBD2
v_call: TRBV27
cdr3_aa: CASKASGGGEQFF

d_call: TRBD1
v_call: TRBV12-5
cdr3_aa: CASAPGTAYGYTF

d_call: NA
v_call: TRBV24-1
cdr3_aa: CATSDSGQETQYF

d_call: NA
v_call: TRBV6-5
cdr3_aa: CASSSQPRVYGYTF

d_call: NA
v_call: TRBV19
cdr3_aa: CASTNRETNEKLFF

d_call: NA
v_call: TRBV5-4
cdr3_aa: CASSLGQSYAEQYF